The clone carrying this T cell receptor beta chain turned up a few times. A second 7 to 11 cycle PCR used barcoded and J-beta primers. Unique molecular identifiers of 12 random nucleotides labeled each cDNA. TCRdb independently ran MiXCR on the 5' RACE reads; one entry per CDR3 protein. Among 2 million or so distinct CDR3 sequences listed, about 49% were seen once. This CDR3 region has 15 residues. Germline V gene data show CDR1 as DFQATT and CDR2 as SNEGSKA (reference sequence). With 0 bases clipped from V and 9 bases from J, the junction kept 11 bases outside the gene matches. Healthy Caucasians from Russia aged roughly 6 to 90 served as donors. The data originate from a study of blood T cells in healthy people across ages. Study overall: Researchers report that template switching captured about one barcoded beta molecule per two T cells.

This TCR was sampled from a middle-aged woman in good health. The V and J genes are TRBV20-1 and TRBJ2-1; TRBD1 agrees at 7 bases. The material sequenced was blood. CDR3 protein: CSARDRLTGTSEQFF. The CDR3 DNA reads TGCAGTGCTAGAGATAGGTTGACAGGGACAAGTGAGCAGTTCTTC.